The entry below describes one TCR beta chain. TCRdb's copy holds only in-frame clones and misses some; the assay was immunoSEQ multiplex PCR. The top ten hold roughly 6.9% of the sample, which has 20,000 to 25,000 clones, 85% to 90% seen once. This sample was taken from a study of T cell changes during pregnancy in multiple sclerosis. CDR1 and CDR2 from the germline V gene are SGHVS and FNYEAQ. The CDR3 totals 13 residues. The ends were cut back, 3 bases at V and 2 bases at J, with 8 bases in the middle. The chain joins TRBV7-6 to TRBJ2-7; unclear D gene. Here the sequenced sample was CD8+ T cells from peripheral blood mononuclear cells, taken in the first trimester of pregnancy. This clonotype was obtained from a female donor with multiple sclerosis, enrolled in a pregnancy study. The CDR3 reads CASSFELTYEQYF. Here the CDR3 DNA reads TGTGCCAGCAGCTTCGAGTTAACCTACGAGCAGTACTTC.